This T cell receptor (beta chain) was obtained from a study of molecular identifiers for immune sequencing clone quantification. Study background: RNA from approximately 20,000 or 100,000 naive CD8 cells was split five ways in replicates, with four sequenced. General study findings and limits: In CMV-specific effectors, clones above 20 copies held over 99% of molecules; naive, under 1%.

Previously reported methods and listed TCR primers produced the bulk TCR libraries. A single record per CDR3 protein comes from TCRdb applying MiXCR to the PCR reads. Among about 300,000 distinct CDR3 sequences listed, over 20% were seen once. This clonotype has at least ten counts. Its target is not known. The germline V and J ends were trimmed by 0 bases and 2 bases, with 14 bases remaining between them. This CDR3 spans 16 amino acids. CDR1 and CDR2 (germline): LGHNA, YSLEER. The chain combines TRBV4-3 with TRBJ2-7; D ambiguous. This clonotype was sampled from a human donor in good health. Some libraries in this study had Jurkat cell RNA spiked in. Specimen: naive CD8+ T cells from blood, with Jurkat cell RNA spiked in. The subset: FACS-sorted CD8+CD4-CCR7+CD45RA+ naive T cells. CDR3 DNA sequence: TGCGCCAGCAGCCAAGATTTTGGTCCGTCCACCTACGAGCAGTACTTC. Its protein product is CASSQDFGPSTYEQYF.